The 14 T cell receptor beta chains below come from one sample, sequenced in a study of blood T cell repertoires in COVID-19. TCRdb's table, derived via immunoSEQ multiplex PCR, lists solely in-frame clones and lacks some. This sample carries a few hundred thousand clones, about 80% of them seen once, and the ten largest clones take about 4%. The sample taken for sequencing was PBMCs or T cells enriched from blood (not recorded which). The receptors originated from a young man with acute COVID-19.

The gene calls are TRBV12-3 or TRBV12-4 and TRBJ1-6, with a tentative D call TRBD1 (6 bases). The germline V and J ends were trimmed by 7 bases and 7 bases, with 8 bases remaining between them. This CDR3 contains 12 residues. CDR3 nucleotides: TGTGCCAGCAACAGGGCGAATTCACCCCTCCACTTT. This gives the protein CASNRANSPLHF.

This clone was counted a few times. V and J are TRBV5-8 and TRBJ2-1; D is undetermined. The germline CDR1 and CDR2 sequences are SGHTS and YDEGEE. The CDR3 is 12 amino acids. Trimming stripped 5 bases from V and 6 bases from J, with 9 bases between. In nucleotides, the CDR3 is TGTGCCAGCAGAGGAGAGGCCAATGAGCAGTTCTTC. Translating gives CASRGEANEQFF.

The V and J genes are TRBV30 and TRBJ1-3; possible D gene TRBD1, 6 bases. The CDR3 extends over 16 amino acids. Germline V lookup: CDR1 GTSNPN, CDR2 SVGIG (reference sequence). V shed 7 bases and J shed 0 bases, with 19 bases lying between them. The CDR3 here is CASYRQAAFSGNTIYF. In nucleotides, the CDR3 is TGTGCCTCCTACCGACAGGCCGCCTTCTCTGGAAACACCATATATTTT.

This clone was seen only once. The CDR3 DNA reads TGTGCCAGCAGCCGTCCGGAGGGCCGGGGAACTGAAGCTTTCTTT. It translates to CASSRPEGRGTEAFF. The chain couples TRBV5-4 to TRBJ1-1; unclear D gene. The germline CDR1 and CDR2 sequences are SGHNT and YYREEE (reference sequence). Deletions cut 4 bases from V and 5 bases from J, with 18 bases between. The CDR3 has 15 amino acids. Full variable domain (missing parts from reference TRBV5-4 and TRBJ1-1): ETGVTQSPTHLIKTRGQQVTLRCSSQSGHNTVSWYQQALGQGPQFIFQYYREEENGRGNFPPRFSGLQFPNYSSELNVNALELDDSALYLCASSRPEGRGTEAFFGQGTRLTVV.

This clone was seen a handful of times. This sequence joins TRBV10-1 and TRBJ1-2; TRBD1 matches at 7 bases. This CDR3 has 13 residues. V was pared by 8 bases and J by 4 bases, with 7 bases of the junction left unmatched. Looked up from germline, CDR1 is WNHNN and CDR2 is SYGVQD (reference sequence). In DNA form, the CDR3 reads TGCGCCAGCCCGCGGACAGGCCTCTATGGCTACACCTTC. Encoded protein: CASPRTGLYGYTF.

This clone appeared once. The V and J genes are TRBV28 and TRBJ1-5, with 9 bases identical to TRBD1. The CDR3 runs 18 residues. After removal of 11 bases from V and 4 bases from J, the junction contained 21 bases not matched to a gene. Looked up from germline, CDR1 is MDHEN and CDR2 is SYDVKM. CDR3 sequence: CAAKPGQGYSLRNQPQHF. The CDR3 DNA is TGTGCCGCGAAACCGGGACAGGGCTACTCGCTTAGGAATCAGCCCCAGCATTTT.

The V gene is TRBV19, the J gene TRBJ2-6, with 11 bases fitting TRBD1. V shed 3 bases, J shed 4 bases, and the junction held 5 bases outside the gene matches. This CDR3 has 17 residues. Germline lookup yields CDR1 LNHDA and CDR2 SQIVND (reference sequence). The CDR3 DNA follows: TGTGCCAGTAGTATCGGACAGGGGGCGTCAGGGGCCAACGTCCTGACTTTC. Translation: CASSIGQGASGANVLTF.

CDR3 protein: CASRRFVMPEAFF. The CDR3 region has the DNA TGTGCCAGCAGGAGATTCGTTATGCCTGAAGCTTTCTTT. The rearrangement links TRBV2 to TRBJ1-1; no definite D call. V lost 6 bases, J lost 6 bases, and 14 bases lay in between. Germline assignment: CDR1 SNHLY and CDR2 FYNNEI. The CDR3 has 13 residues.

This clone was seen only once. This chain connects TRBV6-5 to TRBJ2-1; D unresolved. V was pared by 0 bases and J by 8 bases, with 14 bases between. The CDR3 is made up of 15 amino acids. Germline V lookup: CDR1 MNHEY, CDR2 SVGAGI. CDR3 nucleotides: TGTGCCAGCAGTTACTCGGTTCTCGAGCGCCATGAGCAGTTCTTC. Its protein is CASSYSVLERHEQFF.

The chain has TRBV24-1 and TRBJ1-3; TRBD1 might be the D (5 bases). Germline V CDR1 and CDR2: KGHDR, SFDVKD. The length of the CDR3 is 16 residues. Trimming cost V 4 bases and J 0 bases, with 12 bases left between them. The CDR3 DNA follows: TGTGCCACCAGTGACCCCCGGGGGAGCTCTGGAAACACCATATATTTT. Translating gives CATSDPRGSSGNTIYF.

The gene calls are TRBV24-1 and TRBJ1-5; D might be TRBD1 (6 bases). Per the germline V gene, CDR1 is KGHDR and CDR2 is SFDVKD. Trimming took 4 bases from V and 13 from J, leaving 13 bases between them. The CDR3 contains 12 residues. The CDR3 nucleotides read TGTGCCACCAGTGACCCTGGGACACCACAGCATTTT. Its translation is CATSDPGTPQHF.

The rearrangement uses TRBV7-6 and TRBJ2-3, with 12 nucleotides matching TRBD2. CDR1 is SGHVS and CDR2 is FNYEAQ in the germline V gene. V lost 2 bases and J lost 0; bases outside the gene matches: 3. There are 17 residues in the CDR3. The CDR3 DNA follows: TGTGCCAGCAGCTTACTAGCGGGAGGGCAGAGCACAGATACGCAGTATTTT. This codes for CASSLLAGGQSTDTQYF.

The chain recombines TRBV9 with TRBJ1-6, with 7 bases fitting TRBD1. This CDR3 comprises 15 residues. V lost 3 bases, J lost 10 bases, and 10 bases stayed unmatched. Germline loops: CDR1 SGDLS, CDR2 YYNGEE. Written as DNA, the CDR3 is TGTGCCAGCAGCGGGAAGACAGGGAAGGGGTCACCCCTCCACTTT. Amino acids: CASSGKTGKGSPLHF.

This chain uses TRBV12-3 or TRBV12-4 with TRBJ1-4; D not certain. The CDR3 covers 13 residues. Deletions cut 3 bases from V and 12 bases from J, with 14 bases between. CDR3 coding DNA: TGTGCCAGCAGTTTGCTAGTTAGCGCCCAACTGTTTTTT. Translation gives CASSLLVSAQLFF.